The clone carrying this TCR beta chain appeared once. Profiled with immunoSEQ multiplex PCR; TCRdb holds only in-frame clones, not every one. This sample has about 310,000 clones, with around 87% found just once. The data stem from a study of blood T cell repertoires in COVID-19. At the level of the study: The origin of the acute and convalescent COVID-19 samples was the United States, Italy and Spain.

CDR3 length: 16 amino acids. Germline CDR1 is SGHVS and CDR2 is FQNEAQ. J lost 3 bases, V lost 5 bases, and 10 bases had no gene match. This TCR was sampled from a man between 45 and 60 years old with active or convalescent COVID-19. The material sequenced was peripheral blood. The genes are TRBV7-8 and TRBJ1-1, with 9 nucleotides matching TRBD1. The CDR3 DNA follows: TGTGCCAGCAGCCCCCTGACAGGGGGAGGGTACACTGAAGCTTTCTTT. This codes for CASSPLTGGGYTEAFF.